Listed below are T cell receptor beta chains from one sample, sequenced in a study of T cell responses to AZD1222 COVID-19 vaccine. Measured with immunoSEQ multiplex PCR; TCRdb has only the in-frame clones, and not every one. The data contain 100,000 to 150,000 clones, 85% to 90% of them singletons. The specimen was peripheral blood, collected on day 0 of MenACWY control vaccination. All receptors come from an adult in good health. Both conserved end residues are part of each CDR3. The D gene is left open where the match is weak. Some rows mark clone size as missing; the rest say once, few, many or name a class of expanded clone.

CDR3 protein | CDR3 DNA | clone size | J gene | V gene | D gene
CASSLSPGELFF | TGTGCCAGCAGCTTATCCCCCGGGGAGCTGTTTTTT | NA | TRBJ2-2 | TRBV11-2 | NA
CAWRGDRGASYEQYF | TGTGCCTGGAGGGGAGACAGGGGGGCTTCCTACGAGCAGTACTTC | NA | TRBJ2-7 | TRBV30 | TRBD1
CAISSGVGAFF | TGTGCCATCAGCTCAGGGGTGGGAGCTTTCTTT | few | TRBJ1-1 | TRBV10-3 | NA
CASSPWTGSGTEAFF | TGTGCCAGCAGCCCTTGGACAGGGTCGGGCACTGAAGCTTTCTTT | NA | TRBJ1-1 | TRBV7-8 | TRBD1
CASSRSGRSAGELFF | TGCGCCAGCAGCCGGAGCGGGAGGTCGGCCGGGGAGCTGTTTTTT | NA | TRBJ2-2 | TRBV5-1 | TRBD2
CASSLEDPGLATEAFF | TGTGCCAGCAGCTTGGAGGATCCGGGGTTGGCCACTGAAGCTTTCTTT | NA | TRBJ1-1 | TRBV5-5 | NA
CASSLLAGGRNEQFF | TGTGCCAGCAGCTTATTAGCGGGAGGACGCAATGAGCAGTTCTTC | NA | TRBJ2-1 | TRBV7-6 | TRBD2
CASSLGLAGGLDEQYF | TGCGCCAGCAGCTTGGGACTAGCGGGAGGGCTAGACGAGCAGTACTTC | NA | TRBJ2-7 | TRBV5-1 | TRBD2
CASSFRQGFPNSPLHF | TGTGCCAGCAGTTTTCGACAGGGGTTTCCCAATTCACCCCTCCACTTT | once | TRBJ1-6 | TRBV28 | TRBD1
CAWTGVDEQYF | TGTGCCTGGACGGGGGTGGACGAGCAGTACTTC | NA | TRBJ2-7 | TRBV30 | NA
CASSVPETSVDTGELFF | TGTGCCAGCAGCGTACCAGAGACTAGCGTTGACACCGGGGAGCTGTTTTTT | once | TRBJ2-2 | TRBV9 | TRBD2
CASSKPNLNQSPLHF | TGTGCCAGCAGCAAACCGAACCTCAACCAATCACCCCTCCACTTT | NA | TRBJ1-6 | TRBV21-1 | NA
CASSSTYEQYF | TGTGCCAGCAGTTCTACCTACGAGCAGTACTTC | NA | TRBJ2-7 | TRBV6-2/TRBV6-3 | NA